These 30 T cell receptor beta chains originate from one sample sequenced in a study of response to subunit inactivated influenza vaccine. MiXCR, run by TCRdb on the RT-PCR reads, gives a single entry per CDR3 protein. Of some 480,000 distinct CDR3 sequences listed, roughly 9.8% are singletons. The source material was PBMCs from blood, sampled roughly 46 days after vaccination. These receptors originate from a man aged 45-60 years who received an inactivated influenza vaccine.

The table lists this clonotype with many counts. The V call is TRBV19, the J call TRBJ2-1, with a weak D call TRBD1 (5 bases). This CDR3 is built from 13 residues. V was cut by 4 bases and J by 7 bases, with 11 bases left in between. Germline V gene lookup returns CDR1 LNHDA and CDR2 SQIVND (reference sequence). CDR3 DNA: TGTGCCAGTAGTACCAGGGATGCTAATGAGCAGTTCTTC. Amino acid sequence: CASSTRDANEQFF.

The rearrangement links TRBV15 to TRBJ2-2; D remains ambiguous. Germline-derived CDR1 and CDR2 are LNHNV and YYDKDF (reference sequence). Trimming pared 3 bases from V and 6 bases from J, leaving 11 bases between. The CDR3 has 14 amino acids. Here the CDR3 DNA reads TGTGCCACCAGCAGGGGTGGGGTCCCCGGGGAGCTGTTTTTT. Protein sequence: CATSRGGVPGELFF.

The chain uses TRBV12-3 or TRBV12-4 and TRBJ1-2; D gene uncertain. The CDR3 length is 15 residues. V was pared by 4 bases and J by 2 bases, with 14 bases between. The CDR3 region is CASSYRARLNYGYTF. The CDR3 DNA reads as TGTGCCAGCAGTTATAGGGCCCGGTTGAACTATGGCTACACCTTC.

The rearrangement links TRBV20-1 to TRBJ1-2, with a tentative D call TRBD1 (5 bases). The CDR3 consists of 14 residues. V dropped 6 bases and J dropped 4 bases, with 18 bases sitting between them. In germline, CDR1 is DFQATT, CDR2 SNEGSKA (reference sequence). The CDR3 spells CSAGDGRFLYGYTF. DNA for the CDR3: TGCAGTGCAGGGGACGGGCGATTCCTCTATGGCTACACCTTC.

The chain couples TRBV11-2 to TRBJ2-3; 8 bases align to TRBD1. Germline V lookup: CDR1 SGHAT, CDR2 FQNNGV. V lost 4 bases and J lost 7; bases outside the gene matches: 4. The CDR3 extends over 13 amino acids. CDR3 DNA sequence: TGTGCCAGCAGCTCTGGACAGGGCTATACGCAGTATTTT. Translated: CASSSGQGYTQYF.

DNA of the CDR3: TGTGCCAGCAGCTTAGACCCGGGCCGCGCCCCAGATACGCAGTATTTT. Translated: CASSLDPGRAPDTQYF. The chain carries TRBV7-2 and TRBJ2-3; no reliable D call. The germline V gene encodes CDR1 SGHTA and CDR2 FQGNSA. Trimming cost V 1 base and J 4 bases, with 15 bases left between them. The CDR3 is made up of 16 amino acids.

This clonotype was observed a handful of times. The chain joins TRBV7-2 to TRBJ2-7, with 11 positions matching TRBD2. Germline loops: CDR1 SGHTA, CDR2 FQGNSA. V shed 1 base, J shed 7 bases, and the junction held 12 bases outside the gene matches. The CDR3 is 17 residues long. The CDR3 loop reads CASSLGRTSGPSGEQYF. As DNA, the CDR3 is TGTGCCAGCAGCTTAGGTAGGACTAGCGGGCCCTCGGGAGAGCAGTACTTC.

This clonotype has more than one count but fewer than ten. The chain links TRBV28 to TRBJ1-2; D unclear. This CDR3 spans 14 amino acids. Germline V gene data show CDR1 as MDHEN and CDR2 as SYDVKM. The V end was cut by 4 bases, the J end by 1 base, with 10 bases between. For the CDR3, the DNA is TGTGCCAGCAGTTCCATACTGCTTAACTATGGCTACACCTTC. It encodes CASSSILLNYGYTF.

This clonotype has just a few counts. The V gene is TRBV20-1, the J gene TRBJ2-7; no firm D call. Deletions cut 4 bases from V and 3 bases from J, with 13 bases between. This CDR3 contains 13 residues. Germline CDR1 reads DFQATT; CDR2 reads SNEGSKA (reference sequence). The CDR3 coding sequence is TGCAGTGCTAAGATTAATTTCAACTACGAGCAGTACTTC. It is translated as CSAKINFNYEQYF.

The rearrangement joins TRBV4-2 to TRBJ2-3; no clear D gene. V was cut by 1 base and J by 1 base, with 6 bases left in between. Germline loops: CDR1 LGHNA, CDR2 YNFKEQ. The CDR3 is 14 amino acids. In DNA, the CDR3 is TGTGCCAGCAGCCAAGTGCTTGGCACAGATACGCAGTATTTT. Encoded protein: CASSQVLGTDTQYF.

This clonotype has a count of ten or more. The chain couples TRBV7-9 to TRBJ2-7; 9 positions agree with TRBD1. The CDR3 sequence is 14 residues long. The V segment lost 5 bases and the J segment 2 bases; nucleotides outside the gene matches: 4. Per the germline V gene, CDR1 is SEHNR and CDR2 is FQNEAQ (reference sequence). As DNA, the CDR3 is TGTGCCAGCAGCACCCGGGACAGGGCCTACGAGCAGTACTTC. Protein: CASSTRDRAYEQYF.

Here the CDR3 DNA reads TGTGCCAGCAGCCGTACAGTCCTTAACTATGGCTACACCTTC. Translated, it gives CASSRTVLNYGYTF. This chain joins TRBV3-1 and TRBJ1-2, with no clear D. The CDR3 consists of 14 residues. Germline CDR1 is LGHDT and CDR2 is YNNKEL (reference sequence). With 4 bases removed from V and 1 base from J, the gap between germline ends came to 10 bases.

J is TRBJ2-1 and V is TRBV14; D is ambiguous. The CDR3 spans 14 residues. Looked up from germline, CDR1 is SGHDN and CDR2 is FVKESK. Trimming removed 4 bases at V and 4 bases at J, with 11 bases between. CDR3 protein: CASSPYRSYNEQFF. CDR3 DNA: TGTGCCAGCAGCCCCTATCGGTCTTACAATGAGCAGTTCTTC.

This clonotype was counted only a few times. V is TRBV4-3 and J is TRBJ1-4; D possibly corresponds to TRBD1 (5 bases). Germline CDR1 reads LGHNA; CDR2 reads YSLEER. The V end lost 0 bases, the J end lost 7 bases, and 15 bases lay between the germline ends. The CDR3 loop spans 16 amino acids. For the CDR3, the DNA is TGCGCCAGCAGCCAAGATTTTGGAGGGAGGGGTGAAAAACTGTTTTTT. Amino acids: CASSQDFGGRGEKLFF.

This clonotype showed up many times. The chain employs TRBV5-5 and TRBJ2-3; no firm D call. This CDR3 spans 10 amino acids. Germline CDR1 and CDR2: SGHKS and YYEKEE (reference sequence). Deletions cut 7 bases from V and 6 bases from J, with 6 bases between. In DNA, the CDR3 is TGTGCCAGCCGGTCCGATACGCAGTATTTT. Amino acids: CASRSDTQYF.

This clonotype was seen more than once but under ten times. The CDR3 is CASSILEGASNQPQHF. CDR3 coding DNA: TGTGCCAGCAGTATTCTAGAGGGGGCAAGCAATCAGCCCCAGCATTTT. The chain is built from TRBV28 and TRBJ1-5; 7 bases align to TRBD1. This CDR3 spans 16 amino acids. Trimming cost V 5 bases and J 1 base; bases outside gene matches: 8. The germline CDR1 and CDR2 sequences are MDHEN and SYDVKM.

This clonotype was seen a handful of times. The chain is built from TRBV5-1 and TRBJ1-1; D gene uncertain. The ends were cut back, 0 bases at V and 2 bases at J, with 5 bases in the middle. The length of the CDR3 is 13 residues. Germline V gene lookup returns CDR1 SGHRS and CDR2 YFSETQ. The CDR3 DNA follows: TGCGCCAGCAGCTTGGCATACAACACTGAAGCTTTCTTT. This gives the protein CASSLAYNTEAFF.

This clonotype appeared a few times. V is TRBV6-5 and J is TRBJ1-1, with D possibly TRBD1 on 6 matching bases. The germline V and J ends were trimmed by 6 bases and 7 bases, with 12 bases remaining between them. The CDR3 has 12 amino acids. From germline, CDR1 is MNHEY and CDR2 SVGAGI. CDR3 sequence reads: CASSSPGVEAFF. The CDR3 coding sequence is TGTGCCAGCAGCTCACCAGGGGTTGAAGCTTTCTTT.

The V and J genes are TRBV29-1 and TRBJ2-1; D gene unclear. With 3 bases removed from V and 8 bases from J, the gap between germline ends came to 11 bases. The CDR3 covers 12 residues. Germline V gives CDR1 SQVTM, CDR2 ANQGSEA. The CDR3 nucleotides are TGCAGCGTTGATTACCCCGGACATGAGCAGTTCTTC. It codes for CSVDYPGHEQFF.

The rearrangement uses TRBV6-2 or TRBV6-3 and TRBJ1-5, with 8 bases aligning to TRBD1. Trimming cost V 5 bases and J 7 bases; bases outside gene matches: 13. The CDR3 sequence is 16 residues long. Germline assignment: CDR1 MNHEY and CDR2 SVGEGT. CDR3 region: CASSPGTGVFGQPQHF. CDR3 bases: TGTGCCAGCAGTCCAGGGACAGGCGTGTTCGGACAGCCCCAGCATTTT.

This clonotype showed up just a few times. The chain couples TRBV4-2 to TRBJ2-2; D perhaps matches TRBD2 (5 bases). The CDR3 is made up of 16 amino acids. The V end was cut by 0 bases, the J end by 3 bases, with 11 bases between. The germline V gene encodes CDR1 LGHNA and CDR2 YNFKEQ. CDR3 sequence: CASSQELGEYTGELFF. The CDR3 bases are TGTGCCAGCAGCCAAGAGCTGGGAGAATACACCGGGGAGCTGTTTTTT.

This clonotype was counted ten times or more. The V gene is TRBV3-1, the J gene TRBJ1-4; D is ambiguous. Per the germline V gene, CDR1 is LGHDT and CDR2 is YNNKEL (reference sequence). This CDR3 is built from 11 residues. Trimming took 1 base from V and 7 from J, leaving 1 base between them. CDR3 loop: CASSQAEKLFF. The DNA for the CDR3 is TGTGCCAGCAGCCAAGCTGAAAAACTGTTTTTT. The whole variable domain, filled in from reference TRBV3-1 and TRBJ1-4, reads DTAVSQTPKYLVTQMGNDKSIKCEQNLGHDTMYWYKQDSKKFLKIMFSYNNKELIINETVPNRFSPKSPDKAHLNLHINSLELGDSAVYFCASSQAEKLFFGSGTQLSVL.

This clonotype has just a few counts. The chain has TRBV6-2 or TRBV6-3 and TRBJ2-3, with 10 bases that match TRBD1. In germline, CDR1 is MNHEY, CDR2 SVGEGT. V trimming: 0 bases; J trimming: 5 bases; junction bases outside the gene matches: 8. This CDR3 comprises 17 residues. Written as DNA, the CDR3 is TGTGCCAGCAGTTACTCGACGACAGGGGGCCGGATAGATACGCAGTATTTT. Encoded protein: CASSYSTTGGRIDTQYF.

The table lists this clonotype with a few counts. This rearrangement joins TRBV13 to TRBJ2-3; 8 bases align to TRBD2. The V gene's germline CDR1 is PRHDT and CDR2 FYEKMQ (reference sequence). The length of the CDR3 is 16 residues. V lost 4 bases and J lost 2; bases outside the gene matches: 8. Written as DNA, the CDR3 is TGTGCCAGCAGCTCGCGGACTAGCCGCGTCACAGATACGCAGTATTTT. Translating gives CASSSRTSRVTDTQYF.

This clonotype has more than one count but fewer than ten. The CDR3 loop is CASSLFGRGGGDEQFF. CDR3 nucleotides: TGTGCCAGCAGCCTGTTTGGGCGGGGGGGCGGCGATGAGCAGTTCTTC. V gene TRBV7-6 combines with J gene TRBJ2-1, with 9 bases aligning to TRBD2. In germline, CDR1 is SGHVS, CDR2 FNYEAQ. The length of the CDR3 is 16 residues. V lost 5 bases, J lost 8 bases, and 13 bases stayed unmatched.

This clonotype was picked up a small number of times. The chain links TRBV3-1 to TRBJ2-7; D is undetermined. The germline CDR1 and CDR2 sequences are LGHDT and YNNKEL (reference sequence). V dropped 2 bases and J dropped 2 bases, with 16 bases sitting between them. There are 16 residues in the CDR3. CDR3: CASSQNVFLGTYEQYF. CDR3 bases: TGTGCCAGCAGCCAAAACGTCTTTTTGGGTACCTACGAGCAGTACTTC.

This clonotype was found many times. CDR3 sequence (DNA): TGTGCCAGCAGCCAAGATAGAATAACAACTGGGACCCCCGAAGAGACCCAGTACTTC. Its translation: CASSQDRITTGTPEETQYF. The genes are TRBV4-2 and TRBJ2-5, with D tentatively TRBD1 or TRBD2 (5 bases each). V dropped 0 bases and J dropped 3 bases, with 23 bases sitting between them. The V gene's germline CDR1 is LGHNA and CDR2 YNFKEQ. The CDR3 extends over 19 amino acids.

At least ten counts were recorded for this clonotype. The genes are TRBV5-1 and TRBJ2-1, with 9 bases matching TRBD2. Germline trimming cut 6 bases from V and 1 base from J; bases unmatched to any gene: 2. Germline V gives CDR1 SGHRS, CDR2 YFSETQ. The CDR3 extends over 14 amino acids. The CDR3 nucleotides read TGCGCCAGCACCAGCGGGAGGTCCTACAATGAGCAGTTCTTC. Its translation is CASTSGRSYNEQFF.

This clonotype was counted only a few times. The V call is TRBV20-1, the J call TRBJ2-1; 7 bases map to TRBD2. Germline V gene lookup returns CDR1 DFQATT and CDR2 SNEGSKA (reference sequence). The CDR3 has 18 residues. V gave up 0 bases and J gave up 0 bases; unmatched junction bases: 11. CDR3 DNA: TGCAGTGCTAGAGATCTCGAAAGCGGGGAAAGCTCCTACAATGAGCAGTTCTTC. This encodes CSARDLESGESSYNEQFF.

This clonotype was recorded a few times. This rearrangement joins TRBV12-3 or TRBV12-4 to TRBJ1-1, with D hard to call. The CDR3 contains 15 residues. V lost 7 bases and J lost 1, with 16 bases in between. The CDR3 DNA follows: TGTGCCAGCAAACCCGGGTTCCAGGAGAACACTGAAGCTTTCTTT. It is translated as CASKPGFQENTEAFF.